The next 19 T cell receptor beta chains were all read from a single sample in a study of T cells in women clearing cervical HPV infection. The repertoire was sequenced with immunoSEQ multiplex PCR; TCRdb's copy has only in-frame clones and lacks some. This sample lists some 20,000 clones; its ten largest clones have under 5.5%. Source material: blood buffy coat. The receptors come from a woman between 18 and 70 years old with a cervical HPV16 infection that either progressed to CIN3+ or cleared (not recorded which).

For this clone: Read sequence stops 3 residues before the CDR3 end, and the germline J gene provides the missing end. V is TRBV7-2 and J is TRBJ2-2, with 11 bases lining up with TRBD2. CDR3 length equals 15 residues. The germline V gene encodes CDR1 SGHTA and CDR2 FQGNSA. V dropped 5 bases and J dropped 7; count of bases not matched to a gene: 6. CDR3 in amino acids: CASSATSGGFGELFF. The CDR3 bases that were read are TGTGCCAGCAGCGCCACTAGCGGGGGTTTCGGGGAG.

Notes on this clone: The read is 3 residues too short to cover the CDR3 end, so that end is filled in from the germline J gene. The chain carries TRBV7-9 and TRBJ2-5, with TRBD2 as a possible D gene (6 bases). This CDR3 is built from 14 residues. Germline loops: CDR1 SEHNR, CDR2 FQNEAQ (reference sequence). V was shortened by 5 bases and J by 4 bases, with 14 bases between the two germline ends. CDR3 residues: CASSKGLPPETQYF. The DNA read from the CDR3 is TGTGCCAGCAGCAAAGGACTACCCCCAGAGACC.

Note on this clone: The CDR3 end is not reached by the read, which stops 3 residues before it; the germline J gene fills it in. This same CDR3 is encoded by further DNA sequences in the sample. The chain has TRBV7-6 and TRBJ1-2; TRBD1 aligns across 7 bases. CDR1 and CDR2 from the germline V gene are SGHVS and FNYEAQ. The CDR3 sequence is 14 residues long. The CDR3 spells CASSWGQLTDTYTF. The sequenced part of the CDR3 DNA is TGTGCCAGCAGCTGGGGACAGCTTACAGATACC.

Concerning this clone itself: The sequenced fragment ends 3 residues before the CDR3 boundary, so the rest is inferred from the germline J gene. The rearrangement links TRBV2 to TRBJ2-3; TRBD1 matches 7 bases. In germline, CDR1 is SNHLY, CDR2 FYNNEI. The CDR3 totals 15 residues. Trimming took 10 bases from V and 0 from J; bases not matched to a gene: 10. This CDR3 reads CATQPGTASTDTQYF. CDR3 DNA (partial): TGTGCCACTCAACCCGGGACAGCTAGCACAGATACG.

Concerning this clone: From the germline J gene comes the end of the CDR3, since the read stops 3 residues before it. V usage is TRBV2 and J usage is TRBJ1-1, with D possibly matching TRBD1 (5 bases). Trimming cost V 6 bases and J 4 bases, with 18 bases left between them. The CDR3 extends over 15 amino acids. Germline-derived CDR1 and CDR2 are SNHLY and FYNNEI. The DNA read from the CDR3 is TGTGCCAGCAGCCTGGAGCTGCAGGGCACCACTGAA. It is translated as CASSLELQGTTE. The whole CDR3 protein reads CASSLELQGTTEAFF.

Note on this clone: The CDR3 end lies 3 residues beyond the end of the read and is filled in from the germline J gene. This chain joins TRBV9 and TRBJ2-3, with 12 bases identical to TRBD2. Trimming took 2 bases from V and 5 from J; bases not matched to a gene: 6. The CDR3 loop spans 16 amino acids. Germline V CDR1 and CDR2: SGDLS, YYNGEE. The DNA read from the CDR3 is TGTGCCAGCAGCGTTCTAGCGGGGGGGCGAGAAGATACG. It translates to CASSVLAGGREDT. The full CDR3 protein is CASSVLAGGREDTQYF.

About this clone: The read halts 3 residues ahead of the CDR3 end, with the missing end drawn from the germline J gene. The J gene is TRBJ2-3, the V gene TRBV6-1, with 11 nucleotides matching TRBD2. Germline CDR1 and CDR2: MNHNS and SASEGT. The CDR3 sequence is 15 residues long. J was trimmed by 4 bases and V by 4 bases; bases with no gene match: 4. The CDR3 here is CASSGLAGGPDTQYF. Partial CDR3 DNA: TGTGCCAGCAGTGGATTAGCGGGGGGGCCAGATACG.

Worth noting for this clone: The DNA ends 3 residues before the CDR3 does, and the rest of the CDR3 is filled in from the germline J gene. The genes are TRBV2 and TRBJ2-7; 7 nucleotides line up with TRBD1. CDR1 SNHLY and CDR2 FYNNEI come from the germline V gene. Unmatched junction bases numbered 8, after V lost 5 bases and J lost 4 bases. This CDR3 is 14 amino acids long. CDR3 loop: CASSYRDSSYEQYF. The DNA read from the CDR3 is TGTGCCAGCAGTTACCGGGACAGTAGTTACGAG.

CDR3 in amino acids: CASSPVQNTGELFF. The sequenced part of the CDR3 DNA is TGTGCCAGCTCACCAGTACAAAACACCGGGGAG. J is TRBJ2-2 and V is TRBV18; D not certain. The DNA ends 3 residues before the CDR3 does, and the rest of the CDR3 is filled in from the germline J gene. V was cut by 2 bases and J by 2 bases, with 6 bases left in between. Germline CDR1 and CDR2: KGHSH and LQKENI. The CDR3 extends over 14 amino acids.

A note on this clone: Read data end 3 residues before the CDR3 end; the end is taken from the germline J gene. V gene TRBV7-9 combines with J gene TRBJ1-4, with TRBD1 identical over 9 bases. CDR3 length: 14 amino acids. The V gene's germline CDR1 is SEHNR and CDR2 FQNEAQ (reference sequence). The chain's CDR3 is CASSQTGGDSPLFF. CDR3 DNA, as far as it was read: TGTGCCAGCAGCCAAACAGGGGGCGATTCACCA.

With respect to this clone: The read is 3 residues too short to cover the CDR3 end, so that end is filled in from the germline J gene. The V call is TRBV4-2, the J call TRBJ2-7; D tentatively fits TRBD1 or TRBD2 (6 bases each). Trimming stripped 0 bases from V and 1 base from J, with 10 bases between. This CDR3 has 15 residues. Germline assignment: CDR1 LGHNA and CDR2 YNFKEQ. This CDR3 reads CASSQDRGGSYEQYF. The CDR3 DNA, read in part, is TGTGCCAGCAGCCAAGACAGGGGAGGTTCCTACGAG.

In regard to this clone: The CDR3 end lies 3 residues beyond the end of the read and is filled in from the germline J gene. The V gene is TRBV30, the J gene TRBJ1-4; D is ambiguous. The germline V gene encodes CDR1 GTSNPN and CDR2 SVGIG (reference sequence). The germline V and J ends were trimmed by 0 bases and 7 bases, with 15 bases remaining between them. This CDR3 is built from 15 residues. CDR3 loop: CAWSVLGGPGEKLFF. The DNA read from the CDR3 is TGTGCCTGGAGTGTACTAGGAGGGCCAGGTGAAAAA. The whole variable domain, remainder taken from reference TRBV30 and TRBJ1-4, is SQTIHQWPATLVQPVGSPLSLECTVEGTSNPNLYWYRQAAGRGLQLLFYSVGIGQISSEVPQNLSASRPQDRQFILSSKKLLLSDSGFYLCAWSVLGGPGEKLFFGSGTQLSVL.

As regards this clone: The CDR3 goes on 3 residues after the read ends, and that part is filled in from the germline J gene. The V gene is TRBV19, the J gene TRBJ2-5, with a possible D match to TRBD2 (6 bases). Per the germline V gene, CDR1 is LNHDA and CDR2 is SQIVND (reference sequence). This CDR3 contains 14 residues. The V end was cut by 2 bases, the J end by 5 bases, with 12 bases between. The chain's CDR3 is CASSISGGMETQYF. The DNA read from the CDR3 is TGTGCCAGTAGTATAAGTGGGGGGATGGAGACC.

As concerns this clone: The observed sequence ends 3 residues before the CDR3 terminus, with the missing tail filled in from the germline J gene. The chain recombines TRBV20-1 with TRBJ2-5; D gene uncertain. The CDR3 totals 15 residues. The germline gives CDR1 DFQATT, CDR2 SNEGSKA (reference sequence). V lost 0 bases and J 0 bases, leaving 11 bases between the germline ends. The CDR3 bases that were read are TGCAGTGCTAGAGATCTGATGGGCTACCAAGAGACC. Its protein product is CSARDLMGYQET. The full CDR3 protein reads CSARDLMGYQETQYF.

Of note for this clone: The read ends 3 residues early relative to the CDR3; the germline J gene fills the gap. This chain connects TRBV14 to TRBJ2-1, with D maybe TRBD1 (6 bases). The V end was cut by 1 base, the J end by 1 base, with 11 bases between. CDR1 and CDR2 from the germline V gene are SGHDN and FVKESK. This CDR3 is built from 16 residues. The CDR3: CASSQVTGSSYNEQFF. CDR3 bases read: TGTGCCAGCAGCCAAGTGACAGGCAGTTCCTACAATGAG.

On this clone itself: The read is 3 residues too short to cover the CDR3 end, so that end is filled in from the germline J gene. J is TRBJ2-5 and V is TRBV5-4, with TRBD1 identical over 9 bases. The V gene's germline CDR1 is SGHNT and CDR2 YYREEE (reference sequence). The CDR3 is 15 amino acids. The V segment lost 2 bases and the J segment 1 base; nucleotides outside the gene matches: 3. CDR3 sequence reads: CASSLAGQGQETQYF. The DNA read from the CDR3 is TGTGCCAGCAGCTTAGCGGGACAGGGCCAAGAGACC.

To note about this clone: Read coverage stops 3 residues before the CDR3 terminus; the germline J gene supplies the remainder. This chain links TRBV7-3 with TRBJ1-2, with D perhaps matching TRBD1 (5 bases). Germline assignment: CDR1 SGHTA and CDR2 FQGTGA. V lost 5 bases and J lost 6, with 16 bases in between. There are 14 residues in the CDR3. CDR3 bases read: TGTGCCAGCAGCCCGGGGGGGGGTGGAGATGGC. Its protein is CASSPGGGGDG. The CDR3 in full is CASSPGGGGDGYTF.

The CDR3 protein is CAWDRSNSPLHF. CDR3 bases read: TGTGCCTGGGACAGGAGCAATTCACCC. The chain has TRBV30 and TRBJ1-6; D possibly corresponds to TRBD1 (6 bases). The CDR3 goes on 3 residues after the read ends, and that part is filled in from the germline J gene. Trimming removed 5 bases from V and 7 bases from J, with 9 bases in between. The CDR3 is 12 amino acids. Germline-derived CDR1 and CDR2 are GTSNPN and SVGIG (reference sequence). The whole variable domain, remainder taken from reference TRBV30 and TRBJ1-6, is SQTIHQWPATLVQPVGSPLSLECTVEGTSNPNLYWYRQAAGRGLQLLFYSVGIGQISSEVPQNLSASRPQDRQFILSSKKLLLSDSGFYLCAWDRSNSPLHFGNGTRLTVT.

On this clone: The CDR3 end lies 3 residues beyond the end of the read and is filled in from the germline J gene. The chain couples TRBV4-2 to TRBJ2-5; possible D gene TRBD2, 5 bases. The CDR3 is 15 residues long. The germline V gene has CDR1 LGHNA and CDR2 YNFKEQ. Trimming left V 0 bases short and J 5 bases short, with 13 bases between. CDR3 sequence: CASSQDGQSGETQYF. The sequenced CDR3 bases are TGTGCCAGCAGCCAAGATGGCCAGAGCGGCGAGACC.